A single sample is the source of the 31 T cell receptor beta chains below, sequenced in a study of cytomegalovirus exposure and HLA in healthy donors. With 60 Vbeta and 13 Jbeta primers, the PCR was carried out. Assay used: immunoSEQ multiplex PCR; TCRdb lists only in-frame clones, some missing. Of 150,000 to 200,000 clones listed, 70% to 90% are singletons. Sequenced: PBMCs. The receptors derive from a woman between 18 and 29 years old in good health and CMV-seronegative.

The chain uses TRBV6-6 and TRBJ2-7; 11 bases map to TRBD2. J gave up 3 bases and V 4 bases, and 5 bases lay outside the gene matches. The length of the CDR3 is 15 residues. In germline, CDR1 is MNHNY, CDR2 SVGAGI (reference sequence). CDR3 in DNA: TGTGCCAGCAGTTCCCCTACTAGCGGGAGCTACGAGCAGTACTTC. The encoded protein is CASSSPTSGSYEQYF.

This chain joins TRBV5-1 and TRBJ2-7; 10 nucleotides match TRBD1. Germline CDR1 SGHRS, CDR2 YFSETQ. V was clipped by 4 bases and J by 5 bases; unmatched bases: 15. The CDR3 has 17 amino acids. The CDR3 sequence: CASSRLEGRDRGHEQYF. CDR3 nucleotide sequence: TGCGCCAGCAGCCGCTTAGAAGGGCGGGACAGGGGCCACGAGCAGTACTTC. Full variable domain (missing parts from reference TRBV5-1 and TRBJ2-7): KAGVTQTPRYLIKTRGQQVTLSCSPISGHRSVSWYQQTPGQGLQFLFEYFSETQRNKGNFPGRFSGRQFSNSRSEMNVSTLELGDSALYLCASSRLEGRDRGHEQYFGPGTRLTVT.

V and J are TRBV2 and TRBJ2-6; possible D gene TRBD1, 6 bases. Germline V gene lookup returns CDR1 SNHLY and CDR2 FYNNEI. There are 13 residues in the CDR3. Trimming left V 8 bases short and J 15 bases short, with 20 bases between. As DNA, the CDR3 is TGTGCCAGCTCCACTGGGACAACCCCGGGCCTGACTTTC. Translated, it gives CASSTGTTPGLTF.

The chain couples TRBV7-6 to TRBJ2-1, with 10 nucleotides matching TRBD2. The germline gives CDR1 SGHVS, CDR2 FNYEAQ. The CDR3 totals 19 residues. The V segment lost 2 bases and the J segment 10 bases; nucleotides outside the gene matches: 20. This CDR3 is CASSLHKRSLAGEPDEQFF. Here the CDR3 DNA reads TGTGCCAGCAGCTTACATAAGAGATCGCTAGCGGGGGAGCCGGACGAGCAGTTCTTC. Supplemented by reference TRBV7-6 and TRBJ2-1, the full variable domain reads GAGVSQSPRYKVTKRGQDVALRCDPISGHVSLYWYRQALGQGPEFLTYFNYEAQQDKSGLPNDRFSAERPEGSISTLTIQRTEQRDSAMYRCASSLHKRSLAGEPDEQFFGPGTRLTVL.

In DNA, the CDR3 is TGTGCCAGCAGCGTATGGCGGGACGACACAGATACGCAGTATTTT. Residues: CASSVWRDDTDTQYF. The rearrangement joins TRBV9 to TRBJ2-3, with TRBD2 as a possible D gene (6 bases). CDR3 size: 15 residues. Germline assignment: CDR1 SGDLS and CDR2 YYNGEE. Trimming shortened V by 1 base and J by 2 bases, and 11 bases separated the two germline ends.

CDR3 nucleotide sequence: TGTGCCAGCAGTGAACTTGACAGGACGAACACTGAAGCTTTCTTT. Residues: CASSELDRTNTEAFF. The chain has TRBV25-1 and TRBJ1-1, with D maybe TRBD1 (6 bases). The germline gives CDR1 MGHDK, CDR2 SYGVNS. The ends were cut back, 2 bases at V and 1 base at J, with 11 bases in the middle. This CDR3 spans 15 amino acids.

The rearrangement uses TRBV19 and TRBJ1-5; D ambiguous. Germline values: CDR1 LNHDA, CDR2 SQIVND (reference sequence). The CDR3 has 12 residues. The V and J ends lost 10 bases and 5 bases respectively, with 12 bases between them. This CDR3 is CAIGGVYQPQHF. The CDR3 DNA sequence: TGTGCCATCGGAGGTGTTTATCAGCCCCAGCATTTT.

The chain has TRBV14 and TRBJ1-1; possible D gene TRBD1, 6 bases. This CDR3 is built from 15 residues. CDR1 and CDR2 from the germline V gene are SGHDN and FVKESK. Trimming shortened V by 3 bases and J by 4 bases, and 15 bases separated the two germline ends. CDR3 amino acids: CASSHWTVRGTEAFF. CDR3 DNA sequence: TGTGCCAGCAGCCACTGGACAGTCCGGGGCACTGAAGCTTTCTTT.

The V call is TRBV11-2, the J call TRBJ2-3; the D is unclear. CDR3 length: 16 amino acids. In germline, CDR1 is SGHAT, CDR2 FQNNGV. V was trimmed by 1 base and J by 0 bases, leaving 11 bases between them. CDR3 residues: CASSLVASPSTDTQYF. In DNA, the CDR3 is TGTGCCAGCAGCTTAGTGGCATCCCCTAGCACAGATACGCAGTATTTT.

The chain joins TRBV18 to TRBJ1-5, with D unresolved. Trimming took 2 bases from V and 5 from J, leaving 7 bases between them. Germline lookup yields CDR1 KGHSH and CDR2 LQKENI. There are 13 residues in the CDR3. CDR3 residues: CASSPGRYQPQHF. CDR3 sequence (DNA): TGTGCCAGCTCACCAGGGAGGTATCAGCCCCAGCATTTT.

The chain uses TRBV5-1 and TRBJ2-7; the D is unclear. Germline lookup yields CDR1 SGHRS and CDR2 YFSETQ. Trimming shortened V by 0 bases and J by 5 bases, and 12 bases separated the two germline ends. The CDR3 runs to 14 residues. As DNA, the CDR3 is TGCGCCAGCAGCTTGGAGGCGGAGCTGCACGAGCAGTACTTC. This sequence encodes CASSLEAELHEQYF.

The CDR3 region is CASSGDRGYQPQHF. The CDR3, as DNA: TGTGCCAGCAGCGGCGACAGGGGCTATCAGCCCCAGCATTTT. The chain has TRBV6-1 and TRBJ1-5; 8 bases map to TRBD1. This CDR3 has 14 amino acids. CDR1 and CDR2 from the germline V gene are MNHNS and SASEGT. Trimming took 6 bases from V and 5 from J; bases not matched to a gene: 6.

The V gene is TRBV6-5, the J gene TRBJ1-1; D gene ambiguous. The CDR3 loop spans 13 amino acids. Looked up from germline, CDR1 is MNHEY and CDR2 is SVGAGI. V was clipped by 7 bases and J by 2 bases, with 11 bases between them. CDR3 region: CASTERLNTEAFF. Written as DNA, the CDR3 is TGTGCCAGCACCGAGAGGCTAAACACTGAAGCTTTCTTT.

As for this clone: An end of the junction differs from the germline gene, which may be a read error. This sequence joins TRBV18 and TRBJ2-7, with a weak D call TRBD1 (6 bases). In germline, CDR1 is KGHSH, CDR2 LQKENI. The CDR3 is made up of 15 amino acids. CDR3 bases: TGTGCCAGCTCTCCACAGGGAGCGAAGACCTACGAGCAGTACTTC. Translating gives CASSPQGAKTYEQYF. Based on the CDR3 plus reference TRBV18 and TRBJ2-7, the full variable domain is NAGVMQNPRHLVRRRGQEARLRCSPMKGHSHVYWYRQLPEEGLKFMVYLQKENIIDESGMPKERFSAEFPKEGPSILRIQQVVRGDSAAYFCASSPQGAKTYEQYFGPGTRLTVT.

The V call is TRBV6-5, the J call TRBJ2-5; no firm D call. The tail of the sequence fits TRBJ2-7 better, so the J call may be wrong. CDR1 and CDR2 from the germline V gene are MNHEY and SVGAGI. This CDR3 comprises 14 residues. The CDR3 nucleotides read TGTGCCAGCAGCAGGACCGCTAGCTCCTACGAGCAGTACTTC. It codes for CASSRTASSYEQYF.

The chain joins TRBV4-2 to TRBJ2-6, with D uncertain. CDR1 and CDR2 from the germline V gene are LGHNA and YNFKEQ. V shed 0 bases and J shed 0 bases, with 3 bases lying between them. The CDR3 loop spans 15 amino acids. The CDR3 here is CASSQDSSGANVLTF. DNA for the CDR3: TGTGCCAGCAGCCAAGACAGCTCTGGGGCCAACGTCCTGACTTTC.

CDR3: CASRVNRGDNQPQHF. The DNA of the CDR3 is TGTGCCAGCAGGGTCAACAGGGGAGACAATCAGCCCCAGCATTTT. The J gene is TRBJ1-5, the V gene TRBV6-6; 7 positions match TRBD1. The CDR3 is 15 residues long. Germline V gene data show CDR1 as MNHNY and CDR2 as SVGAGI (reference sequence). With 6 bases clipped from V and 3 bases from J, the junction kept 8 bases outside the gene matches.

V gene TRBV30 combines with J gene TRBJ1-4; no reliable D call. V lost 2 bases, J lost 0 bases, and 19 bases lay in between. Per the germline V gene, CDR1 is GTSNPN and CDR2 is SVGIG (reference sequence). CDR3 length equals 18 residues. The CDR3 DNA reads as TGTGCCTGGAGTAATAAATTGCGGTTCGGTTCAACTAATGAAAAACTGTTTTTT. Its translation: CAWSNKLRFGSTNEKLFF.

J is TRBJ1-1 and V is TRBV11-2; possibly TRBD1 for D (5 bases). Trimming removed 0 bases at V and 8 bases at J, with 13 bases between. The CDR3 is made up of 14 amino acids. Looked up from germline, CDR1 is SGHAT and CDR2 is FQNNGV. The DNA of the CDR3 is TGTGCCAGCAGCTTAGAGGTAGGGGATGTAGAAGCTTTCTTT. Protein product: CASSLEVGDVEAFF.

There are a few counts of this clone. This chain uses TRBV7-2 with TRBJ1-6, with D uncertain. V lost 5 bases and J lost 4, with 3 bases in between. The germline CDR1 and CDR2 sequences are SGHTA and FQGNSA. This CDR3 has 12 amino acids. CDR3 nucleotide sequence: TGTGCCAGCAGCCCATATAATTCACCCCTCCACTTT. Its protein is CASSPYNSPLHF.

The rearrangement joins TRBV2 to TRBJ2-5; possibly TRBD1 for D (6 bases). CDR3 length: 14 residues. Germline V gene sequence: CDR1 SNHLY, CDR2 FYNNEI. Trimming left V 4 bases short and J 2 bases short, with 11 bases between. The CDR3 DNA reads as TGTGCCAGCAGTGGGGGTAGGGGGCAAGAGACCCAGTACTTC. Protein sequence: CASSGGRGQETQYF.

The chain recombines TRBV6-6 with TRBJ2-3; 10 bases agree with TRBD2. V dropped 8 bases and J dropped 7; count of bases not matched to a gene: 15. The length of the CDR3 is 16 residues. The germline V gene has CDR1 MNHNY and CDR2 SVGAGI (reference sequence). The CDR3 sequence is CASSPGSGGAFYTQYF. The CDR3, as DNA: TGTGCCAGCTCCCCGGGGAGCGGGGGGGCCTTCTATACGCAGTATTTT.

The J gene is TRBJ2-3, the V gene TRBV6-1, with TRBD2 as a possible D gene (6 bases). V dropped 6 bases and J dropped 2 bases, with 12 bases sitting between them. Germline V CDR1 and CDR2: MNHNS, SASEGT. The CDR3 extends over 14 amino acids. In DNA form, the CDR3 reads TGTGCCAGCAGGATACTAGCTACCACAGATACGCAGTATTTT. Translated, it gives CASRILATTDTQYF.

This chain connects TRBV9 to TRBJ2-1; no reliable D call. There are 14 residues in the CDR3. Trimming cost V 0 bases and J 0 bases, with 4 bases left between them. In germline, CDR1 is SGDLS, CDR2 YYNGEE. CDR3 sequence reads: CASSVAVSYNEQFF. CDR3 DNA: TGTGCCAGCAGCGTAGCCGTCTCCTACAATGAGCAGTTCTTC.

The CDR3 here is CASSPAIPSGSLVFYNEQFF. The CDR3 bases are TGCGCCAGCAGCCCCGCTATCCCTAGCGGGAGTCTCGTCTTCTACAATGAGCAGTTCTTC. The chain links TRBV5-1 to TRBJ2-1; 10 bases align to TRBD2. Germline V CDR1 and CDR2: SGHRS, YFSETQ. The CDR3 runs to 20 residues. With 4 bases clipped from V and 3 bases from J, the junction kept 19 bases outside the gene matches.

This chain links TRBV5-6 with TRBJ2-7; TRBD1 matches at 10 bases. In germline, CDR1 is SGHDT, CDR2 YYEEEE. The CDR3 consists of 14 residues. Trimming at V came to 5 bases and at J to 6 bases, leaving 8 bases not matched to a gene. CDR3 sequence (DNA): TGTGCCAGCAGGGGACAGGGGAGGGGTCTCGAGCAGTACTTC. Translating gives CASRGQGRGLEQYF. Using reference TRBV5-6 and TRBJ2-7 for the parts outside the CDR3, the full variable domain is DAGVTQSPTHLIKTRGQQVTLRCSPKSGHDTVSWYQQALGQGPQFIFQYYEEEERQRGNFPDRFSGHQFPNYSSELNVNALLLGDSALYLCASRGQGRGLEQYFGPGTRLTVT.

This clone was counted only a few times. CDR3 nucleotide sequence: TGTGCCAGCTCACCACTCGGCAGGGGCCTTGCCAAAAACATTCAGTACTTC. Encoded protein: CASSPLGRGLAKNIQYF. V usage is TRBV18 and J usage is TRBJ2-4; maybe TRBD1 (6 bases). V was pared by 1 base and J by 1 base, with 14 bases between. The V gene's germline CDR1 is KGHSH and CDR2 LQKENI. The CDR3 is 17 amino acids.

A single count supports this clone. The rearrangement uses TRBV15 and TRBJ2-7; possible D gene TRBD2, 6 bases. The CDR3 is 17 amino acids. Trimming cost V 0 bases and J 0 bases, with 15 bases left between them. Germline CDR1 LNHNV, CDR2 YYDKDF (reference sequence). This chain's CDR3 is CATSRDHGAGSSYEQYF. The CDR3 DNA reads as TGTGCCACCAGCAGAGATCATGGGGCGGGGAGCTCCTACGAGCAGTACTTC.

The chain carries TRBV10-3 and TRBJ1-3; TRBD1 matches 9 bases. Germline values: CDR1 ENHRY, CDR2 SYGVKD. Germline trimming cut 4 bases from V and 1 base from J; bases unmatched to any gene: 2. The length of the CDR3 is 15 residues. CDR3 loop: CAISGDRGSGNTIYF. The CDR3 nucleotides read TGTGCCATCAGTGGCGACAGGGGGTCTGGAAACACCATATATTTT.

This chain joins TRBV7-9 and TRBJ1-1; a possible D gene is TRBD1 (6 bases). The V end lost 1 base, the J end lost 5 bases, and 17 bases lay between the germline ends. Germline lookup yields CDR1 SEHNR and CDR2 FQNEAQ (reference sequence). The CDR3 is 16 amino acids. The CDR3 DNA follows: TGTGCCAGCAGCTTAGGAGGAGGGGGGGTAACTACTGAAGCTTTCTTT. Protein sequence: CASSLGGGGVTTEAFF.

This chain joins TRBV19 and TRBJ2-1; 7 nucleotides align to TRBD2. The CDR3 length is 13 residues. Losses at the gene ends were 3 bases for V and 12 bases for J; bases not matched to a gene: 8. CDR1 is LNHDA, CDR2 SQIVND, per germline (reference sequence). CDR3: CASSMIGAGAQFF. The CDR3 region has the DNA TGTGCCAGTAGTATGATAGGGGCGGGAGCGCAGTTCTTC.